The 26 T cell receptor beta chains below were found in one sample sequenced in a study of T-cell reconstitution after alpha-beta-depleted transplantation in children. Unique molecular identifiers were used in preparing the TCRbeta library. TCRdb independently ran MiXCR on the PCR reads; one entry per CDR3 protein. Among approximately 130,000 distinct CDR3 sequences, about 9.5% were seen once, and the ten largest hold 24%. Sequencing was performed on PBMCs, mostly from graft donor cells, taken 180 days after TCRalphabeta/CD19-depleted stem cell transplant. The receptors originated from a girl in the first two years of life who had a stem cell transplant for combined immunodeficiency, so the T cells may come from the graft donor.

The chain uses TRBV7-9 and TRBJ2-1, with D perhaps being TRBD1 or TRBD2 (7 bases each). Per germline, CDR1 SEHNR and CDR2 FQNEAQ (reference sequence). The CDR3 contains 15 residues. V was trimmed by 5 bases and J by 2 bases, leaving 13 bases between them. In DNA, the CDR3 is TGTGCCAGCAGCCCAGGGGGAGGGACCTACAATGAGCAGTTCTTC. Protein sequence: CASSPGGGTYNEQFF.

V gene TRBV12-3 or TRBV12-4 combines with J gene TRBJ1-5; no clear D. V shed 1 base and J shed 3 bases, with 10 bases lying between them. CDR3 length equals 15 residues. CDR3 coding DNA: TGTGCCAGCAGTTTAGGGGGAGGGAACAATCAGCCCCAGCATTTT. Its translation: CASSLGGGNNQPQHF.

This chain uses TRBV7-8 with TRBJ2-1, with D possibly being TRBD2 (6 bases). CDR1 is SGHVS, CDR2 FQNEAQ, per germline. The V and J ends lost 7 bases and 0 bases respectively, with 16 bases between them. CDR3 length equals 16 residues. This chain's CDR3 is CASTPLGGFSYNEQFF. The DNA of the CDR3 is TGTGCCAGCACCCCCTTGGGAGGATTCTCCTACAATGAGCAGTTCTTC.

This rearrangement joins TRBV12-3 or TRBV12-4 to TRBJ2-1; D is unclear. The germline V and J ends were trimmed by 4 bases and 9 bases, with 13 bases remaining between them. CDR3 length equals 13 residues. CDR3 DNA sequence: TGTGCCAGCAGTTCCCCCGGGTTAGTTGAGCAGTTCTTC. Its translation: CASSSPGLVEQFF.

This clonotype appeared a few times. The chain has TRBV12-3 or TRBV12-4 and TRBJ2-2; possible D gene TRBD2, 7 bases. The V end was cut by 6 bases, the J end by 3 bases, with 17 bases between. The CDR3 loop spans 16 amino acids. In nucleotides, the CDR3 is TGTGCCAGCAGCCGAGGGGGGGGCGCGGACACCGGGGAGCTGTTTTTT. It encodes CASSRGGGADTGELFF.

This clonotype was seen only a few times. The V call is TRBV7-2, the J call TRBJ2-7, with 8 bases fitting TRBD2. Per the germline V gene, CDR1 is SGHTA and CDR2 is FQGNSA. The junction had 9 bases not matched to a gene; V was cut back by 5 bases and J by 0 bases. The CDR3 is made up of 16 amino acids. The CDR3 coding sequence is TGTGCCAGCAGCCCACTGGCCCGGGGGGGCTCCTACGAGCAGTACTTC. It is translated as CASSPLARGGSYEQYF.

This clonotype was counted only a few times. The V gene is TRBV11-1, the J gene TRBJ2-1; 11 positions match TRBD2. There are 19 residues in the CDR3. Germline lookup yields CDR1 SGHAT and CDR2 FQDESV (reference sequence). With V trimmed by 1 base and J by 8 bases, 16 bases remained unmatched. CDR3 amino acids: CASSLGPKIAGGPRDEQFF. In DNA, the CDR3 is TGTGCCAGCAGCTTAGGACCCAAGATAGCGGGAGGGCCGAGGGATGAGCAGTTCTTC.

The chain employs TRBV13 and TRBJ2-7; D call uncertain. From germline, CDR1 is PRHDT and CDR2 FYEKMQ (reference sequence). V was pared by 2 bases and J by 3 bases, with 2 bases between. This CDR3 has 11 residues. The CDR3 reads CASSLNYEQYF. DNA of the CDR3: TGTGCCAGCAGCTTAAACTACGAGCAGTACTTC.

This clonotype was seen only a few times. V is TRBV20-1 and J is TRBJ2-7; the D is unclear. The germline V gene has CDR1 DFQATT and CDR2 SNEGSKA (reference sequence). Trimming took off 3 bases at V and 2 bases at J, with 11 bases between the two ends. The CDR3 has 13 amino acids. CDR3 in DNA: TGCAGTGCTAGTCGAGAGTTTCCCTACGAGCAGTACTTC. It specifies CSASREFPYEQYF.

J is TRBJ2-1 and V is TRBV12-3 or TRBV12-4, with no clear D. CDR3 size: 16 residues. Trimming pared 5 bases from V and 0 bases from J, leaving 14 bases between. The CDR3 sequence is CASSQRTASSYNEQFF. The CDR3 DNA reads TGTGCCAGCAGTCAGAGGACGGCTAGCTCCTACAATGAGCAGTTCTTC.

This clonotype turned up a few times. The genes are TRBV15 and TRBJ2-3, with D possibly matching TRBD2 (5 bases). Looked up from germline, CDR1 is LNHNV and CDR2 is YYDKDF (reference sequence). The CDR3 totals 15 residues. With 4 bases removed from V and 4 bases from J, the gap between germline ends came to 15 bases. CDR3 DNA: TGTGCCACCAGCAAGAGGCCGAGGGCCCCAGATACGCAGTATTTT. Translated: CATSKRPRAPDTQYF.

V gene TRBV20-1 combines with J gene TRBJ2-3; D not certain. Trimming cost V 3 bases and J 0 bases, with 10 bases left between them. Germline V gene lookup returns CDR1 DFQATT and CDR2 SNEGSKA (reference sequence). The CDR3 contains 14 residues. The CDR3 coding sequence is TGCAGTGCTAGTGCGTATACTAGCACAGATACGCAGTATTTT. Translation: CSASAYTSTDTQYF.

This clonotype showed up many times. This sequence joins TRBV10-3 and TRBJ2-5, with TRBD1 as a possible D gene (6 bases). Trimming cost V 4 bases and J 1 base, with 16 bases left between them. The CDR3 extends over 16 amino acids. CDR1 and CDR2 (germline): ENHRY, SYGVKD. The DNA for the CDR3 is TGTGCCATCAGTGTAGCCGGGCCCAGGGGCCAAGAGACCCAGTACTTC. Encoded protein: CAISVAGPRGQETQYF.

This clonotype was detected only a few times. The V and J genes are TRBV10-3 and TRBJ2-3, with 8 bases that match TRBD2. V shed 5 bases and J 10 bases; nucleotides not matched to a gene: 5. The CDR3 covers 12 residues. CDR1 and CDR2 (germline): ENHRY, SYGVKD. CDR3 in amino acids: CAISPTSGPQYF. The CDR3 bases are TGTGCCATCAGTCCAACTAGCGGTCCGCAGTATTTT.

This clonotype was observed a handful of times. The V call is TRBV27, the J call TRBJ2-7, with TRBD1 as a possible D gene (5 bases). The CDR3 has 13 amino acids. The V gene lost 4 bases and the J gene lost 2 bases, with 9 bases spanning the gap. The V gene's germline CDR1 is MNHEY and CDR2 SMNVEV (reference sequence). CDR3 in amino acids: CASSWQGPYEQYF. Written as DNA, the CDR3 is TGTGCCAGCAGTTGGCAGGGCCCCTACGAGCAGTACTTC.

The V gene is TRBV5-1, the J gene TRBJ2-7; D is perhaps TRBD1 (5 bases). CDR1 is SGHRS and CDR2 is YFSETQ in the germline V gene. This CDR3 is built from 13 residues. Trimming took 2 bases from V and 3 from J, leaving 9 bases between them. CDR3 amino acids: CASSFNRNYEQYF. The DNA of the CDR3 is TGCGCCAGCAGCTTTAACAGGAACTACGAGCAGTACTTC.

V usage is TRBV5-1 and J usage is TRBJ2-5, with 13 bases aligning to TRBD2. Germline V gene data show CDR1 as SGHRS and CDR2 as YFSETQ. CDR3 size: 14 residues. V lost 0 bases to trimming and J lost 11 bases; unmatched junction nucleotides: 4. CDR3 protein: CASSLGGTSGTQYF. Here the CDR3 DNA reads TGCGCCAGCAGCTTGGGGGGGACTAGCGGGACGCAGTACTTC.

There are many counts of this clonotype. V and J are TRBV10-3 and TRBJ2-5, with TRBD1 as a possible D gene (5 bases). The CDR3 runs to 15 residues. With 1 base removed from V and 5 bases from J, the gap between germline ends came to 14 bases. The germline V gene encodes CDR1 ENHRY and CDR2 SYGVKD. CDR3 DNA sequence: TGTGCCATCAGTGAGTTGTGGACATCCGTGGAGACCCAGTACTTC. It translates to CAISELWTSVETQYF.

The chain uses TRBV9 and TRBJ2-5; 11 bases fit TRBD2. Germline CDR1 reads SGDLS; CDR2 reads YYNGEE. V lost 3 bases to trimming and J lost 4 bases; unmatched junction nucleotides: 8. This CDR3 has 16 amino acids. As DNA, the CDR3 is TGTGCCAGCAGCGCCCAGGTTAGCGGGAGGGCAGAGACCCAGTACTTC. It yields the protein CASSAQVSGRAETQYF.

This clonotype was seen more than once but under ten times. The chain couples TRBV29-1 to TRBJ2-4; 7 nucleotides agree with TRBD1. Germline-derived CDR1 and CDR2 are SQVTM and ANQGSEA. The ends lost 4 bases at V and 6 bases at J; junction bases unmatched: 3. The CDR3 covers 12 residues. The CDR3: CSVVTGRNIQYF. The CDR3 DNA sequence: TGCAGCGTTGTGACAGGGCGAAACATTCAGTACTTC.

This clonotype was recorded at least ten times. The genes are TRBV28 and TRBJ2-5, with 12 nucleotides matching TRBD2. Germline trimming cut 5 bases from V and 3 bases from J; bases unmatched to any gene: 4. The germline V gene has CDR1 MDHEN and CDR2 SYDVKM. The CDR3 has 15 amino acids. CDR3 sequence: CASSPWTSGEETQYF. CDR3 bases: TGTGCCAGCAGTCCTTGGACTAGCGGGGAAGAGACCCAGTACTTC.

This clonotype occurred many times. The chain combines TRBV5-5 with TRBJ1-4, with unresolved D. This CDR3 has 15 residues. In germline, CDR1 is SGHKS, CDR2 YYEKEE (reference sequence). With 4 bases removed from V and 6 bases from J, the gap between germline ends came to 16 bases. CDR3 in DNA: TGTGCCAGCAGCAGCTCTGGTAGCGTGGATGAAAAACTGTTTTTT. Its protein is CASSSSGSVDEKLFF.

This rearrangement joins TRBV20-1 to TRBJ2-1, with 7 bases matching TRBD2. V lost 7 bases and J lost 0; bases outside the gene matches: 15. Germline CDR1 is DFQATT and CDR2 is SNEGSKA (reference sequence). CDR3 length equals 17 residues. CDR3 DNA sequence: TGCAGTGACCGGGGGAGGGCAAATATTCCCTCCTACAATGAGCAGTTCTTC. Translating it yields CSDRGRANIPSYNEQFF.

This clonotype was picked up a small number of times. The chain employs TRBV18 and TRBJ1-2; unclear D gene. Germline CDR1 KGHSH, CDR2 LQKENI. Trimming removed 2 bases at V and 7 bases at J, with 8 bases between. The CDR3 is 12 amino acids. The CDR3, as DNA: TGTGCCAGCTCACCATCAGGAGGTGGCTACACCTTC. Protein: CASSPSGGGYTF.

This chain connects TRBV5-1 to TRBJ2-5; 11 nucleotides align to TRBD1. Germline CDR1 SGHRS, CDR2 YFSETQ. The J segment lost 5 bases and the V segment lost 4 bases, leaving 4 bases of the junction unmatched. This CDR3 comprises 14 residues. CDR3 residues: CASSRDRGDETQYF. The CDR3 DNA sequence: TGCGCCAGCAGCCGGGACAGGGGGGATGAGACCCAGTACTTC.

This clonotype was detected only a few times. V and J are TRBV18 and TRBJ2-6; D possibly uses TRBD1 or TRBD2 (5 bases each). The CDR3 length is 15 residues. V lost 0 bases, J lost 3 bases, and 6 bases lay in between. Germline V gene lookup returns CDR1 KGHSH and CDR2 LQKENI. CDR3 amino acids: CASSPPGVGANVLTF. CDR3 nucleotides: TGTGCCAGCTCACCACCGGGGGTTGGGGCCAACGTCCTGACTTTC. The full variable domain, in which reference TRBV18 and TRBJ2-6 provide the parts outside the CDR3, is NAGVMQNPRHLVRRRGQEARLRCSPMKGHSHVYWYRQLPEEGLKFMVYLQKENIIDESGMPKERFSAEFPKEGPSILRIQQVVRGDSAAYFCASSPPGVGANVLTFGAGSRLTVL.